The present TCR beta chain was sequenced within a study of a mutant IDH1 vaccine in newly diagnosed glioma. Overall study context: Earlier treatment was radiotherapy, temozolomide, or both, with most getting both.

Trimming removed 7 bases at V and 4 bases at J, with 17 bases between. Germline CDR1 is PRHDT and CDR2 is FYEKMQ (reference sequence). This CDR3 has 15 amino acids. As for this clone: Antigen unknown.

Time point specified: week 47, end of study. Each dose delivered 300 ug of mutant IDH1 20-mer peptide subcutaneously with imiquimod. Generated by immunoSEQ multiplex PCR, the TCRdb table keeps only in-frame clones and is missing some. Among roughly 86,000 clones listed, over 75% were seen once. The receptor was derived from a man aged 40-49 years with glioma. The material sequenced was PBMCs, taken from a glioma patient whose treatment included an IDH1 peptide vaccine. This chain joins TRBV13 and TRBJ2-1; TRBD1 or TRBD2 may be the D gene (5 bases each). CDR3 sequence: CASTPPTGTYNEQFF. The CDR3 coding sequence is TGTGCCAGCACCCCACCTACGGGGACGTACAATGAGCAGTTCTTC. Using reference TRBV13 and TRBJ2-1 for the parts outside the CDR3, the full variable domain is AAGVIQSPRHLIKEKRETATLKCYPIPRHDTVYWYQQGPGQDPQFLISFYEKMQSDKGSIPDRFSAQQFSDYHSELNMSSLELGDSALYFCASTPPTGTYNEQFFGPGTRLTVL.